The next 10 T cell receptor beta chains were all read from a single sample in a study of shared clonotypes between healthy human individuals. The assay was immunoSEQ multiplex PCR, and TCRdb's table has in-frame clones only and misses some. The sample contains more than 550,000 clones, around 77% of which appear only once. Sequencing was performed on memory CD4+ T cells sorted from blood. Subset denoted: CD45RA-negative fraction. These receptors all stem from a young woman in good health.

CDR3 amino acids: CASSIDPSGANVLTF. CDR3 DNA: TGTGCCAGCAGCATTGATCCCTCTGGGGCCAACGTCCTGACTTTC. V is TRBV6-4 and J is TRBJ2-6; no definite D call. Germline lookup yields CDR1 MRHNA and CDR2 SNTAGT. Trimming left V 6 bases short and J 0 bases short, with 9 bases between. CDR3 length equals 15 residues.

This clone has only a few counts. J is TRBJ1-3 and V is TRBV30; the D is unclear. With 3 bases removed from V and 2 bases from J, the gap between germline ends came to 8 bases. The CDR3 contains 13 residues. Looked up from germline, CDR1 is GTSNPN and CDR2 is SVGIG (reference sequence). The CDR3 DNA sequence: TGTGCCTGGAGCCGTGCTCCTGGAAACACCATATATTTT. Protein sequence: CAWSRAPGNTIYF.

The V call is TRBV6-1, the J call TRBJ2-5; 12 nucleotides agree with TRBD2. Germline V CDR1 and CDR2: MNHNS, SASEGT. V gave up 1 base and J gave up 4 bases; unmatched junction bases: 10. The CDR3 is made up of 18 amino acids. The CDR3 nucleotides read TGTGCCAGCAGTGAAGGAGTCCTAGCGGGAGGGATAGGAGAGACCCAGTACTTC. It yields the protein CASSEGVLAGGIGETQYF.

CDR3 residues: CASSQVSTGVYGYTF. The CDR3 nucleotides are TGTGCCAGCAGCCAAGTATCGACAGGGGTCTATGGCTACACCTTC. The chain couples TRBV4-2 to TRBJ1-2; 8 bases agree with TRBD1. Germline CDR1 LGHNA, CDR2 YNFKEQ. With V trimmed by 1 base and J by 4 bases, 5 bases remained unmatched. CDR3 length equals 15 residues.

The V gene is TRBV13, the J gene TRBJ2-3; D might be TRBD2 (5 bases). V dropped 1 base and J dropped 3 bases, with 11 bases sitting between them. This CDR3 has 15 amino acids. Germline V gene lookup returns CDR1 PRHDT and CDR2 FYEKMQ (reference sequence). CDR3 in DNA: TGTGCCAGCAGCTTAGCCAGCGGCTATACAGATACGCAGTATTTT. This translates into CASSLASGYTDTQYF. The complete variable domain, with remaining parts taken from reference TRBV13 and TRBJ2-3, reads AAGVIQSPRHLIKEKRETATLKCYPIPRHDTVYWYQQGPGQDPQFLISFYEKMQSDKGSIPDRFSAQQFSDYHSELNMSSLELGDSALYFCASSLASGYTDTQYFGPGTRLTVL.

With regard to this clone: Different DNA sequences within this sample yield the same CDR3. The chain employs TRBV2 and TRBJ2-5, with D possibly called TRBD1 or TRBD2 (6 bases each). CDR1 is SNHLY and CDR2 is FYNNEI in the germline V gene. The ends were cut back, 4 bases at V and 2 bases at J, with 14 bases in the middle. This CDR3 has 15 amino acids. The CDR3 nucleotides read TGTGCCAGCAGTGTGGAGGGTCAGGGGCAAGAGACCCAGTACTTC. Its translation: CASSVEGQGQETQYF.

This rearrangement joins TRBV2 to TRBJ2-1; D remains unclear. Germline CDR1 is SNHLY and CDR2 is FYNNEI. The CDR3 has 11 amino acids. Trimming removed 6 bases at V and 4 bases at J, with 4 bases between. CDR3 in amino acids: CASRYYNEQFF. The CDR3 DNA sequence: TGTGCCAGCAGATATTACAATGAGCAGTTCTTC.

The chain uses TRBV11-1 and TRBJ1-4, with D unclear. Germline V gene sequence: CDR1 SGHAT, CDR2 FQDESV (reference sequence). This CDR3 contains 14 residues. V lost 0 bases, J lost 7 bases, and 9 bases lay in between. The CDR3 protein is CASSLAQVGEKLFF. The CDR3 DNA is TGTGCCAGCAGCTTAGCGCAAGTCGGTGAAAAACTGTTTTTT.

CDR3 sequence (DNA): TGTGCCAGCCGGGAGTTTCTCTCCTACAATGAGCAGTTCTTC. Its translation is CASREFLSYNEQFF. This chain connects TRBV6-1 to TRBJ2-1; possibly TRBD2 for D (6 bases). The CDR3 totals 14 residues. Germline CDR1 reads MNHNS; CDR2 reads SASEGT. The germline V and J ends were trimmed by 8 bases and 0 bases, with 11 bases remaining between them.

This clone was detected a few times. This chain connects TRBV5-4 to TRBJ2-6; D possibly corresponds to TRBD2 (7 bases). The CDR3 is 16 residues long. Germline V gene sequence: CDR1 SGHNT, CDR2 YYREEE (reference sequence). V dropped 3 bases and J dropped 4 bases, with 14 bases sitting between them. The CDR3 region is CASSSRRGAGANVLTF. CDR3 DNA: TGTGCCAGCAGCTCCCGCCGGGGGGCAGGGGCCAACGTCCTGACTTTC.